The 29 T cell receptor beta chains below were found in one sample sequenced in a study of blood T cell repertoires in COVID-19. Sequencing used immunoSEQ multiplex PCR; TCRdb keeps in-frame clones, though not all of them. The sample includes approximately 430,000 clones, roughly 89% of them seen just once. The specimen was peripheral blood. The source is a woman aged 25 to 39 with active or convalescent COVID-19.

A single count supports this clone. The chain joins TRBV6-5 to TRBJ2-1; D gene unclear. The CDR3 sequence is 15 residues long. Trimming left V 6 bases short and J 0 bases short, with 12 bases between. Per the germline V gene, CDR1 is MNHEY and CDR2 is SVGAGI. In DNA, the CDR3 is TGTGCCAGCAGCTATCGGTCGAGCTCCTACAATGAGCAGTTCTTC. Amino acids: CASSYRSSSYNEQFF.

The chain has TRBV6-5 and TRBJ1-2; 10 nucleotides match TRBD1. Germline V gives CDR1 MNHEY, CDR2 SVGAGI. Trimming took 4 bases from V and 3 from J; bases not matched to a gene: 5. The CDR3 has 15 residues. The CDR3 is CASSSTGGGHYGYTF. The CDR3, as DNA: TGTGCCAGCAGTTCGACAGGGGGCGGGCACTATGGCTACACCTTC.

V usage is TRBV27 and J usage is TRBJ2-7, with 9 positions matching TRBD2. Losses at the gene ends were 3 bases for V and 2 bases for J; bases not matched to a gene: 8. The CDR3 is 16 residues long. From germline, CDR1 is MNHEY and CDR2 SMNVEV (reference sequence). DNA for the CDR3: TGTGCCAGCAGTTTGGTGATAGCGGGAGTGCCCTACGAGCAGTACTTC. It translates to CASSLVIAGVPYEQYF.

The genes are TRBV19 and TRBJ1-2; D is unclear. The V gene lost 7 bases and the J gene lost 3 bases, with 18 bases spanning the gap. The CDR3 covers 15 residues. Per germline, CDR1 LNHDA and CDR2 SQIVND (reference sequence). This chain's CDR3 is CASTLSQRKHYGYTF. The CDR3 DNA reads as TGTGCCAGTACCCTCAGCCAGCGAAAGCACTATGGCTACACCTTC. The full variable domain, in which reference TRBV19 and TRBJ1-2 provide the parts outside the CDR3, is DGGITQSPKYLFRKEGQNVTLSCEQNLNHDAMYWYRQDPGQGLRLIYYSQIVNDFQKGDIAEGYSVSREKKESFPLTVTSAQKNPTAFYLCASTLSQRKHYGYTFGSGTRLTVV.

This rearrangement joins TRBV5-6 to TRBJ2-7; a possible D gene is TRBD2 (6 bases). Germline lookup yields CDR1 SGHDT and CDR2 YYEEEE. The CDR3 is 13 residues long. Trimming took off 5 bases at V and 1 base at J, with 10 bases between the two ends. The CDR3 region is CASRSGTSYEQYF. DNA for the CDR3: TGTGCCAGCAGGTCCGGGACTTCCTACGAGCAGTACTTC.

V and J are TRBV11-1 and TRBJ1-1, with 7 bases that match TRBD1. CDR1 and CDR2 (germline): SGHAT, FQDESV (reference sequence). The length of the CDR3 is 15 residues. V was pared by 1 base and J by 0 bases, with 2 bases of the junction left unmatched. Written as DNA, the CDR3 is TGTGCCAGCAGCTTAGGGGGACAGATGAACACTGAAGCTTTCTTT. Amino acid sequence: CASSLGGQMNTEAFF. Full variable domain (outside the CDR3, taken from reference TRBV11-1 and TRBJ1-1): EAEVAQSPRYKITEKSQAVAFWCDPISGHATLYWYRQILGQGPELLVQFQDESVVDDSQLPKDRFSAERLKGVDSTLKIQPAELGDSAMYLCASSLGGQMNTEAFFGQGTRLTVV.

The CDR3 here is CASSLGLLAGGSTDTQYF. CDR3 nucleotide sequence: TGTGCCAGCAGCTTGGGACTGCTAGCGGGGGGAAGCACAGATACGCAGTATTTT. The rearrangement links TRBV5-4 to TRBJ2-3; 11 nucleotides agree with TRBD2. The trim removed 0 bases at V and 0 bases at J, leaving 6 bases unmatched. Germline loops: CDR1 SGHNT, CDR2 YYREEE (reference sequence). The CDR3 is 18 residues long.

This clone was observed once. This sequence joins TRBV2 and TRBJ2-5, with a tentative D call TRBD2 (6 bases). Trimming pared 7 bases from V and 5 bases from J, leaving 20 bases between. Germline V gene sequence: CDR1 SNHLY, CDR2 FYNNEI. This CDR3 has 15 amino acids. The CDR3 bases are TGTGCCAGCAAGGACACTCCCTCTCGGGGGGAGACCCAGTACTTC. Translating gives CASKDTPSRGETQYF.

The rearrangement joins TRBV10-3 to TRBJ2-3, with TRBD2 matching 7 bases. CDR1 and CDR2 from the germline V gene are ENHRY and SYGVKD. Losses at the gene ends were 0 bases for V and 5 bases for J; bases not matched to a gene: 2. The CDR3 extends over 14 amino acids. The CDR3 nucleotides are TGTGCCATCAGTGAGTCCGGGGGGATAGATACGCAGTATTTT. It is translated as CAISESGGIDTQYF.

The chain couples TRBV18 to TRBJ1-1, with D maybe TRBD1 (5 bases). The germline V gene encodes CDR1 KGHSH and CDR2 LQKENI. This CDR3 contains 13 residues. The ends were cut back, 6 bases at V and 6 bases at J, with 14 bases in the middle. The CDR3 loop is CASSSGVRAEAFF. CDR3 sequence (DNA): TGTGCCAGCTCGTCGGGGGTCAGGGCTGAAGCTTTCTTT.

Concerning this clone itself: Different DNA sequences within this sample yield the same CDR3. The rearrangement uses TRBV19 and TRBJ2-7; tentative D call: TRBD2 (6 bases). This CDR3 comprises 13 residues. Per the germline V gene, CDR1 is LNHDA and CDR2 is SQIVND (reference sequence). Trimming removed 3 bases at V and 4 bases at J, with 10 bases between. This CDR3 reads CASSIGGSYEQYF. CDR3 nucleotide sequence: TGTGCCAGTAGTATCGGAGGGTCGTACGAGCAGTACTTC.

The V and J genes are TRBV27 and TRBJ2-7, with 9 bases lining up with TRBD1. J lost 2 bases, V lost 4 bases, and 24 bases had no gene match. The CDR3 has 21 amino acids. Germline CDR1 MNHEY, CDR2 SMNVEV (reference sequence). CDR3 in DNA: TGTGCCAGCAGTTCCCTCCCCCTGGGACAGGGACGAGGATTGGCCCCCTACGAGCAGTACTTC. This encodes CASSSLPLGQGRGLAPYEQYF.

This chain uses TRBV18 with TRBJ1-1, with no clear D. V was pared by 3 bases and J by 1 base, with 6 bases between. Germline V gene lookup returns CDR1 KGHSH and CDR2 LQKENI. The CDR3 has 13 residues. DNA for the CDR3: TGTGCCAGCTCACCCCAGTGGAACACTGAAGCTTTCTTT. Protein sequence: CASSPQWNTEAFF.

The rearrangement joins TRBV7-6 to TRBJ2-1, with 8 bases matching TRBD2. The CDR3 extends over 17 amino acids. Germline V gene data show CDR1 as SGHVS and CDR2 as FNYEAQ. V lost 4 bases, J lost 3 bases, and 11 bases stayed unmatched. CDR3 sequence (DNA): TGTGCCAGCAGCTCGCACGGGCTAAGCGGGGGCTACAATGAGCAGTTCTTC. Its translation: CASSSHGLSGGYNEQFF.

The J gene is TRBJ2-7, the V gene TRBV27; TRBD1 matches at 9 bases. The CDR3 is made up of 17 amino acids. V lost 6 bases, J lost 3 bases, and 15 bases stayed unmatched. Germline-derived CDR1 and CDR2 are MNHEY and SMNVEV (reference sequence). CDR3 amino acids: CASSPKGGTGYFYEQYF. The CDR3 coding sequence is TGTGCCAGCAGCCCTAAGGGCGGGACAGGGTATTTCTACGAGCAGTACTTC.

The chain has TRBV9 and TRBJ1-1; D is possibly TRBD1 (5 bases). Germline CDR1 SGDLS, CDR2 YYNGEE. Trimming took 0 bases from V and 1 from J, leaving 7 bases between them. This CDR3 comprises 14 residues. The CDR3, as DNA: TGTGCCAGCAGCGTAGTGACAGCGAACACTGAAGCTTTCTTT. This sequence encodes CASSVVTANTEAFF. Looking up the rest from reference TRBV9 and TRBJ1-1 gives the full variable domain: DSGVTQTPKHLITATGQRVTLRCSPRSGDLSVYWYQQSLDQGLQFLIQYYNGEERAKGNILERFSAQQFPDLHSELNLSSLELGDSALYFCASSVVTANTEAFFGQGTRLTVV.

In DNA, the CDR3 is TGTGCCAGCTCTTCCGATAGCGGGGGACGGGGTGAGCAGTTCTTC. It translates to CASSSDSGGRGEQFF. This chain joins TRBV6-6 and TRBJ2-1, with 9 bases aligning to TRBD2. V lost 8 bases and J lost 9; bases outside the gene matches: 14. In germline, CDR1 is MNHNY, CDR2 SVGAGI (reference sequence). This CDR3 comprises 15 residues.

The rearrangement uses TRBV7-2 and TRBJ1-6; D not resolved. V lost 4 bases and J lost 9, with 16 bases in between. The CDR3 covers 15 residues. Germline assignment: CDR1 SGHTA and CDR2 FQGNSA. CDR3 bases: TGTGCCAGCAGCTCAATGTCGGGGTCGGGTTCACCCCTCCACTTT. It is translated as CASSSMSGSGSPLHF.

V is TRBV6-1 and J is TRBJ1-1, with D possibly being TRBD1 (5 bases). There are 15 residues in the CDR3. Germline-derived CDR1 and CDR2 are MNHNS and SASEGT. The V end was cut by 1 base, the J end by 1 base, with 10 bases between. CDR3 loop: CASSEEAGGNTEAFF. DNA of the CDR3: TGTGCCAGCAGTGAAGAGGCGGGGGGGAACACTGAAGCTTTCTTT.

The V call is TRBV7-9, the J call TRBJ2-3, with 7 nucleotides matching TRBD2. Trimming cost V 5 bases and J 2 bases; bases outside gene matches: 10. This CDR3 contains 16 residues. Germline V gives CDR1 SEHNR, CDR2 FQNEAQ (reference sequence). Here the CDR3 DNA reads TGTGCCAGCAGCGCAGCTCGTCTAGCGGACACAGATACGCAGTATTTT. It codes for CASSAARLADTDTQYF.

The V gene is TRBV2, the J gene TRBJ1-2; 8 bases fit TRBD1. The V and J ends lost 7 bases and 0 bases, in that order; junction bases with no gene match: 7. Germline V lookup: CDR1 SNHLY, CDR2 FYNNEI. The CDR3 runs 15 residues. The CDR3 nucleotides read TGTGCCAGCAATAGAGGACAGGGCTCTAACTATGGCTACACCTTC. It yields the protein CASNRGQGSNYGYTF. Variable domain in full (rest from reference TRBV2 and TRBJ1-2): EPEVTQTPSHQVTQMGQEVILRCVPISNHLYFYWYRQILGQKVEFLVSFYNNEISEKSEIFDDQFSVERPDGSNFTLKIRSTKLEDSAMYFCASNRGQGSNYGYTFGSGTRLTVV.

J is TRBJ2-3 and V is TRBV29-1; D possibly corresponds to TRBD1 (6 bases). This CDR3 comprises 11 residues. The germline V and J ends were trimmed by 7 bases and 1 base, with 6 bases remaining between them. Germline CDR1 reads SQVTM; CDR2 reads ANQGSEA. The CDR3 coding sequence is TGCAGCGGACAGGGCACAGATACGCAGTATTTT. Translated, it gives CSGQGTDTQYF.

This sequence joins TRBV6-4 and TRBJ1-2, with 7 bases matching TRBD1. Looked up from germline, CDR1 is MRHNA and CDR2 is SNTAGT. This CDR3 has 14 amino acids. With V trimmed by 2 bases and J by 6 bases, 6 bases remained unmatched. CDR3 in amino acids: CASSDGRGRNGYTF. In DNA form, the CDR3 reads TGTGCCAGCAGTGACGGCAGGGGGAGGAATGGCTACACCTTC.

This rearrangement joins TRBV6-5 to TRBJ1-4, with 7 positions matching TRBD1. CDR1 MNHEY and CDR2 SVGAGI come from the germline V gene. Unmatched junction bases numbered 4, after V lost 4 bases and J lost 5 bases. The CDR3 runs to 14 residues. The DNA for the CDR3 is TGTGCCAGCAGTTCAGGACAGGTGAATGAAAAACTGTTTTTT. Residues: CASSSGQVNEKLFF.

This clone was observed once. The chain combines TRBV2 with TRBJ1-4, with D maybe TRBD1 (6 bases). The CDR3 is made up of 15 amino acids. Germline CDR1 and CDR2: SNHLY and FYNNEI. The ends were cut back, 3 bases at V and 12 bases at J, with 20 bases in the middle. CDR3 nucleotides: TGTGCCAGCAGTGATCCGGCCGGCAGGGGCCAGGAACTGTTTTTT. It yields the protein CASSDPAGRGQELFF.

The V and J genes are TRBV29-1 and TRBJ2-7; 11 bases match TRBD1. CDR3 length: 13 amino acids. CDR1 SQVTM and CDR2 ANQGSEA come from the germline V gene. J lost 4 bases, V lost 6 bases, and 5 bases had no gene match. In DNA, the CDR3 is TGCAGCGTCAGGACAGGGGGCTGGTACGAGCAGTACTTC. Its translation is CSVRTGGWYEQYF.

The chain employs TRBV7-2 and TRBJ1-1; no clear D. This CDR3 is built from 16 residues. Trimming removed 2 bases at V and 0 bases at J, with 13 bases between. Germline-derived CDR1 and CDR2 are SGHTA and FQGNSA. CDR3 sequence (DNA): TGTGCCAGCAGCTTATCTGGTTTTTACATGAACACTGAAGCTTTCTTT. Its translation is CASSLSGFYMNTEAFF.

This chain links TRBV15 with TRBJ2-1; D remains unclear. Trimming removed 0 bases from V and 8 bases from J, with 5 bases in between. The CDR3 is 12 amino acids. The V gene's germline CDR1 is LNHNV and CDR2 YYDKDF (reference sequence). The CDR3, as DNA: TGTGCCACCAGCAGAGATCCCGATGAGCAGTTCTTC. Translation: CATSRDPDEQFF.

V and J are TRBV5-6 and TRBJ1-2; no reliable D call. The ends were cut back, 5 bases at V and 2 bases at J, with 10 bases in the middle. CDR3 length: 13 residues. Germline V CDR1 and CDR2: SGHDT, YYEEEE. Here the CDR3 reads CASRPGGNYGYTF. DNA for the CDR3: TGTGCCAGCAGACCTGGCGGGAACTATGGCTACACCTTC.